One and the same sample provided the 19 T cell receptor beta chains below, sequenced in a study of shared T cell receptors in the human thymus. Clones were read by immunoSEQ multiplex PCR, and TCRdb kept only the in-frame ones, dropping some. The data show hundreds of thousands of clones, about 90% seen once. These data also featured in a second study, about human thymus T cells.

What was sequenced was thymocytes. These receptors came from a boy under two years old with a congenital heart defect.

The chain employs TRBV15 and TRBJ2-7; D is possibly TRBD2 (5 bases). Deletions cut 0 bases from V and 5 bases from J, with 23 bases between. The CDR3 consists of 18 residues. Germline CDR1 LNHNV, CDR2 YYDKDF (reference sequence). CDR3 bases: TGTGCCACCAGCAGAGATTTTTCCGGGATCAGCCTGTGGGACGAGCAGTACTTC. Protein product: CATSRDFSGISLWDEQYF.

This chain joins TRBV28 and TRBJ2-7, with 7 bases aligning to TRBD1. The CDR3 consists of 14 residues. Losses at the gene ends were 8 bases for V and 9 bases for J; bases not matched to a gene: 16. Germline CDR1 reads MDHEN; CDR2 reads SYDVKM. The DNA for the CDR3 is TGTGCCAGCCGGAGCCCGGGACAGAGGTTCTGGCAGTACTTC. Translated: CASRSPGQRFWQYF.

A few counts support this clone. The chain couples TRBV6-5 to TRBJ2-3; D uncertain. CDR1 MNHEY and CDR2 SVGAGI come from the germline V gene. Trimming pared 4 bases from V and 0 bases from J, leaving 11 bases between. The CDR3 totals 15 residues. In DNA form, the CDR3 reads TGTGCCAGCAGTTCCTCCGCGGAGAGCACAGATACGCAGTATTTT. This translates into CASSSSAESTDTQYF.

The rearrangement joins TRBV19 to TRBJ1-1, with D unresolved. Germline-derived CDR1 and CDR2 are LNHDA and SQIVND (reference sequence). The V gene lost 10 bases and the J gene lost 0 bases, with 6 bases spanning the gap. The CDR3 length is 11 residues. The CDR3 sequence: CATEMNTEAFF. The DNA for the CDR3 is TGTGCCACAGAAATGAACACTGAAGCTTTCTTT.

The sample holds one count of this clone. The rearrangement joins TRBV27 to TRBJ2-1; 7 nucleotides line up with TRBD2. The CDR3 is made up of 17 amino acids. Germline assignment: CDR1 MNHEY and CDR2 SMNVEV (reference sequence). The trim removed 2 bases at V and 4 bases at J, leaving 11 bases unmatched. This chain's CDR3 is CASSLVPLGGSYNEQFF. In DNA, the CDR3 is TGTGCCAGCAGTTTAGTCCCCCTTGGCGGGAGTTACAATGAGCAGTTCTTC.

The V and J genes are TRBV5-1 and TRBJ2-7, with 9 bases identical to TRBD1. J gave up 5 bases and V 5 bases, and 11 bases lay outside the gene matches. CDR1 and CDR2 from the germline V gene are SGHRS and YFSETQ. This CDR3 contains 15 residues. DNA of the CDR3: TGCGCCAGCAGAGAAGGGGACAGGGTTTTCCACGAGCAGTACTTC. Translation gives CASREGDRVFHEQYF.

The V and J genes are TRBV6-5 and TRBJ2-7; possibly TRBD1 for D (6 bases). CDR1 MNHEY and CDR2 SVGAGI come from the germline V gene. The CDR3 spans 12 residues. Deletions cut 8 bases from V and 0 bases from J, with 8 bases between. The CDR3 loop is CASWTASYEQYF. The DNA of the CDR3 is TGTGCCAGCTGGACAGCCTCCTACGAGCAGTACTTC.

V gene TRBV27 combines with J gene TRBJ2-2; D unclear. The V gene lost 2 bases and the J gene lost 2 bases, with 6 bases spanning the gap. This CDR3 is 14 amino acids long. The V gene's germline CDR1 is MNHEY and CDR2 SMNVEV (reference sequence). As DNA, the CDR3 is TGTGCCAGCAGTTTAGCGTTTAACACCGGGGAGCTGTTTTTT. Its translation is CASSLAFNTGELFF.

The rearrangement links TRBV5-1 to TRBJ1-2, with 8 bases aligning to TRBD1. This CDR3 has 15 residues. With V trimmed by 4 bases and J by 3 bases, 8 bases remained unmatched. The germline V gene has CDR1 SGHRS and CDR2 YFSETQ. CDR3 DNA sequence: TGCGCCAGCAGCCCGCAGGGGGCACTCGACTATGGCTACACCTTC. Protein: CASSPQGALDYGYTF. The full variable domain, completed using reference TRBV5-1 and TRBJ1-2, is KAGVTQTPRYLIKTRGQQVTLSCSPISGHRSVSWYQQTPGQGLQFLFEYFSETQRNKGNFPGRFSGRQFSNSRSEMNVSTLELGDSALYLCASSPQGALDYGYTFGSGTRLTVV.

The CDR3 spells CASGRDSGVLNEKLFF. The DNA for the CDR3 is TGTGCTAGTGGACGGGACAGTGGGGTCCTCAATGAAAAACTGTTTTTT. V is TRBV12-5 and J is TRBJ1-4; 7 nucleotides agree with TRBD1. J lost 5 bases, V lost 6 bases, and 12 bases had no gene match. This CDR3 spans 16 amino acids. The germline CDR1 and CDR2 sequences are LGHNT and FRNRAP.

The J gene is TRBJ2-7, the V gene TRBV28; the D gene is possibly TRBD2 (5 bases). The CDR3 is made up of 16 amino acids. The V end lost 8 bases, the J end lost 1 base, and 21 bases lay between the germline ends. Germline values: CDR1 MDHEN, CDR2 SYDVKM. This chain's CDR3 is CASGPGRHGISYEQYF. The CDR3, as DNA: TGTGCCAGCGGCCCAGGTCGCCACGGGATTTCCTACGAGCAGTACTTC.

The gene calls are TRBV19 and TRBJ2-7; 7 nucleotides match TRBD2. V lost 3 bases, J lost 5 bases, and 13 bases stayed unmatched. This CDR3 contains 16 residues. Germline loops: CDR1 LNHDA, CDR2 SQIVND (reference sequence). CDR3 protein: CASSIGRYRSGNEQYF. The CDR3 DNA reads TGTGCCAGTAGTATCGGGAGGTACAGGTCGGGGAACGAGCAGTACTTC.

For the CDR3, the DNA is TGTGCCAGCAGTACCCGGGGGGCAGGGGGCGCGTGGGAAGAAAAACTGTTTTTT. Amino acids: CASSTRGAGGAWEEKLFF. This chain links TRBV27 with TRBJ1-4; 8 positions agree with TRBD1. Germline V gives CDR1 MNHEY, CDR2 SMNVEV (reference sequence). This CDR3 contains 18 residues. The J segment lost 8 bases and the V segment lost 5 bases, leaving 19 bases of the junction unmatched. Complete variable domain (other parts from reference TRBV27 and TRBJ1-4): EAQVTQNPRYLITVTGKKLTVTCSQNMNHEYMSWYRQDPGLGLRQIYYSMNVEVTDKGDVPEGYKVSRKEKRNFPLILESPSPNQTSLYFCASSTRGAGGAWEEKLFFGSGTQLSVL.

The rearrangement joins TRBV2 to TRBJ2-4; D possibly corresponds to TRBD2 (5 bases). Germline CDR1 reads SNHLY; CDR2 reads FYNNEI. CDR3 size: 15 residues. The V end lost 6 bases, the J end lost 0 bases, and 12 bases lay between the germline ends. CDR3 loop: CASSSDGLAKNIQYF. Here the CDR3 DNA reads TGTGCCAGCAGCAGCGACGGACTAGCCAAAAACATTCAGTACTTC.

Note on this clone: At one of its ends the junction is not consistent with the germline gene, which may arise from a read error. The chain has TRBV6-1 and TRBJ1-2; D gene uncertain. The CDR3 sequence is 12 residues long. Germline CDR1 and CDR2: MNHNS and SASEGT. The DNA of the CDR3 is TGTGCCAGCAGTGAAGCGGCGGCACGGAATAACTTC. As protein: CASSEAAARNNF.

The CDR3 DNA is TGCGCCAGCAGCCTCGGACAGGGGGGGGGCTATGGCTACACCTTC. The encoded protein is CASSLGQGGGYGYTF. The rearrangement uses TRBV5-1 and TRBJ1-2; 10 bases agree with TRBD1. The ends lost 4 bases at V and 4 bases at J; junction bases unmatched: 7. The CDR3 covers 15 residues. Looked up from germline, CDR1 is SGHRS and CDR2 is YFSETQ.

The rearrangement links TRBV28 to TRBJ2-2; 7 bases map to TRBD1. V lost 5 bases, J lost 2 bases, and 8 bases stayed unmatched. The germline CDR1 and CDR2 sequences are MDHEN and SYDVKM. The CDR3 loop spans 16 amino acids. The CDR3 here is CASSRGQGYNTGELFF. The CDR3 DNA reads TGTGCCAGCAGTAGGGGGCAGGGCTATAACACCGGGGAGCTGTTTTTT.

This sequence joins TRBV5-1 and TRBJ2-1, with 8 bases identical to TRBD1. CDR1 SGHRS and CDR2 YFSETQ come from the germline V gene. The CDR3 has 15 residues. The trim removed 1 base at V and 5 bases at J, leaving 5 bases unmatched. The CDR3 here is CASSLKGQENNEQFF. CDR3 nucleotide sequence: TGCGCCAGCAGCTTGAAGGGACAGGAGAACAATGAGCAGTTCTTC.

The chain employs TRBV28 and TRBJ2-5, with 7 bases aligning to TRBD2. V shed 0 bases and J 6 bases; nucleotides not matched to a gene: 7. This CDR3 comprises 15 residues. The germline V gene encodes CDR1 MDHEN and CDR2 SYDVKM. CDR3 sequence: CASSLWGAGSKTQYF. The CDR3 nucleotides read TGTGCCAGCAGTTTATGGGGAGCGGGGTCCAAGACCCAGTACTTC.